Presented here are 18 T cell receptor beta chains from one specimen sequenced in a study of regulatory T cells in long-lasting Graves disease. Arm-PCR of CDR3 regions with iRepertoire HTBI primers generated TCR beta libraries. One entry per CDR3 protein results from TCRdb running MiXCR on the multiplex PCR reads. The table includes about 620,000 distinct CDR3 sequences, roughly 15% detected once. Time point denoted: newly diagnosed GD, antithyroid drugs for less than 3 months. Following extraction of RNA from PBMCs, that RNA was used to make the TCR library. These data also featured in a second study, about T cells in Graves' hyperthyroidism and ophthalmopathy.

The sequencing used peripheral blood mononuclear cells (PBMCs), collected at new diagnosis, from a patient treated with antithyroid drugs. All receptors derive from a woman aged 25 to 39 with Graves disease.

The genes are TRBV30 and TRBJ2-1, with D perhaps assigned TRBD1 or TRBD2 (5 bases each). Trimming stripped 7 bases from V and 3 bases from J, with 13 bases between. Germline lookup yields CDR1 GTSNPN and CDR2 SVGIG (reference sequence). The CDR3 spans 13 residues. The CDR3 sequence is CASSWGIYNEQFF. The CDR3 DNA is TGTGCCTCATCGTGGGGGATCTACAATGAGCAGTTCTTC.

The rearrangement joins TRBV7-9 to TRBJ1-3, with TRBD1 as a possible D gene (5 bases). The V gene's germline CDR1 is SEHNR and CDR2 FQNEAQ (reference sequence). The CDR3 consists of 17 residues. V was trimmed by 3 bases and J by 2 bases, leaving 17 bases between them. The CDR3 nucleotides read TGTGCCAGCAGCTTGGGGGGAGCAGGGTCTCCTGGAAACACCATATATTTT. The encoded protein is CASSLGGAGSPGNTIYF.

The chain employs TRBV20-1 and TRBJ2-7; 12 bases match TRBD1. V shed 6 bases, J shed 7 bases, and the junction held 13 bases outside the gene matches. The CDR3 has 15 amino acids. Germline V gene sequence: CDR1 DFQATT, CDR2 SNEGSKA (reference sequence). CDR3 amino acids: CSARPPGTGGQEQYF. CDR3 in DNA: TGCAGTGCAAGACCCCCCGGGACAGGGGGCCAGGAGCAGTACTTC.

The gene calls are TRBV10-1 and TRBJ2-7; the match to TRBD2 covers 10 bases. The V segment lost 6 bases and the J segment 2 bases; nucleotides outside the gene matches: 7. Germline lookup yields CDR1 WNHNN and CDR2 SYGVQD (reference sequence). The CDR3 covers 15 residues. The CDR3 spells CASSTTSGTTYEQYF. The CDR3, as DNA: TGCGCCAGCAGCACCACTAGCGGGACTACCTACGAGCAGTACTTC.

At least ten counts were recorded for this clonotype. The chain links TRBV28 to TRBJ1-2, with D possibly being TRBD1 (6 bases). CDR1 MDHEN and CDR2 SYDVKM come from the germline V gene. Trimming stripped 8 bases from V and 4 bases from J, with 23 bases between. The CDR3 runs to 16 residues. The CDR3 sequence: CASVRSTGTVGYGYTF. The CDR3 DNA sequence: TGTGCCAGCGTCCGCTCGACAGGCACCGTCGGCTATGGCTACACCTTC.

This clonotype occurred a few times. One end of the junction fails to match germline, which may point to a read error. The V gene is TRBV6-1, the J gene TRBJ1-6; D is undetermined. The CDR3 covers 14 residues. Germline V CDR1 and CDR2: MNHNS, SASEGT. CDR3 DNA: TGTGCCAGCAGAGAAGGGAGGGATAATTCACCCCTCCACTTT. It yields the protein CASREGRDNSPLHF.

The chain carries TRBV4-1 and TRBJ2-7; 11 bases match TRBD2. The CDR3 runs 16 residues. Germline assignment: CDR1 MGHRA and CDR2 YSYEKL. The ends lost 0 bases at V and 7 bases at J; junction bases unmatched: 8. As DNA, the CDR3 is TGCGCCAGCAGCCAAGAGGGGGGACTAGCGGAAGGGGAGCAGTACTTC. This gives the protein CASSQEGGLAEGEQYF.

The rearrangement uses TRBV20-1 and TRBJ1-2; D gene ambiguous. Germline CDR1 and CDR2: DFQATT and SNEGSKA (reference sequence). The V gene lost 5 bases and the J gene lost 8 bases, with 18 bases spanning the gap. The CDR3 consists of 13 residues. CDR3: CSAPETSGLGYTF. As DNA, the CDR3 is TGCAGTGCTCCCGAGACGAGCGGTCTAGGCTACACCTTC.

This clonotype was seen a few times. The chain recombines TRBV6-1 with TRBJ2-3; a weak D match, TRBD2 (5 bases). The V end was cut by 5 bases, the J end by 0 bases, with 15 bases between. The V gene's germline CDR1 is MNHNS and CDR2 SASEGT. The CDR3 totals 16 residues. CDR3 protein: CASSITPRTSTDTQYF. The CDR3 region has the DNA TGTGCCAGCAGTATCACCCCACGGACTAGCACAGATACGCAGTATTTT.

This clonotype has at least ten counts. V gene TRBV15 combines with J gene TRBJ2-5, with 8 bases aligning to TRBD1. This CDR3 region has 15 residues. Germline lookup yields CDR1 LNHNV and CDR2 YYDKDF (reference sequence). V shed 1 base, J shed 2 bases, and the junction held 3 bases outside the gene matches. CDR3 DNA sequence: TGTGCCACCAGCAGAGTTGGACAGGGACAAGAGACCCAGTACTTC. Its translation is CATSRVGQGQETQYF.

V gene TRBV5-5 combines with J gene TRBJ1-5; D gene uncertain. CDR3 size: 13 residues. V lost 4 bases to trimming and J lost 6 bases, with 11 bases between them. Germline CDR1 is SGHKS and CDR2 is YYEKEE (reference sequence). CDR3 region: CASSREGSQPQHF. In DNA form, the CDR3 reads TGTGCCAGCAGCCGGGAGGGTAGTCAGCCCCAGCATTTT. Full variable domain (missing parts from reference TRBV5-5 and TRBJ1-5): DAGVTQSPTHLIKTRGQQVTLRCSPISGHKSVSWYQQVLGQGPQFIFQYYEKEERGRGNFPDRFSARQFPNYSSELNVNALLLGDSALYLCASSREGSQPQHFGDGTRLSIL.

This clonotype was counted ten times or more. The gene calls are TRBV2 and TRBJ2-1, with 13 positions matching TRBD2. J gave up 7 bases and V 8 bases, and 8 bases lay outside the gene matches. The CDR3 contains 15 residues. Germline V lookup: CDR1 SNHLY, CDR2 FYNNEI. CDR3 region: CASDGLAGVRNEQFF. CDR3 bases: TGTGCCAGCGACGGACTAGCGGGAGTCCGGAATGAGCAGTTCTTC.

This clonotype has at least ten counts. One end of the junction is discordant with germline, which a read error may explain. The V call is TRBV5-1, the J call TRBJ1-1; no definite D call. CDR1 SGHRS and CDR2 YFSETQ come from the germline V gene. The CDR3 totals 13 residues. CDR3 region: CASSYELNTEAFF. CDR3 coding DNA: TGTGCCAGCAGTTACGAACTGAACACTGAAGCTTTCTTT.

V and J are TRBV4-1 and TRBJ1-1; D not resolved. Trimming took off 2 bases at V and 2 bases at J, with 12 bases between the two ends. CDR3 size: 15 residues. The germline gives CDR1 MGHRA, CDR2 YSYEKL. The CDR3 coding sequence is TGCGCCAGCAGCCAAATACCCCGAAGTAACACTGAAGCTTTCTTT. It encodes CASSQIPRSNTEAFF.

This clonotype has more than one count but fewer than ten. This rearrangement joins TRBV19 to TRBJ2-7; 8 bases are a match to TRBD1. The CDR3 contains 13 residues. Germline CDR1 is LNHDA and CDR2 is SQIVND (reference sequence). With 3 bases clipped from V and 5 bases from J, the junction kept 3 bases outside the gene matches. CDR3 DNA sequence: TGTGCCAGTAGTATCCGACAGGGGAACGAGCAGTACTTC. This sequence encodes CASSIRQGNEQYF.

This rearrangement joins TRBV5-1 to TRBJ1-2; D remains ambiguous. The germline V and J ends were trimmed by 5 bases and 1 base, with 36 bases remaining between them. This CDR3 has 22 residues. CDR1 is SGHRS and CDR2 is YFSETQ in the germline V gene. The CDR3 region has the DNA TGCGCCAGCAGTAATGACCTCCGTTCCTATTTAAATGGTAGAACCTTTAACTATGGCTACACCTTC. This gives the protein CASSNDLRSYLNGRTFNYGYTF. Variable domain in full (rest from reference TRBV5-1 and TRBJ1-2): KAGVTQTPRYLIKTRGQQVTLSCSPISGHRSVSWYQQTPGQGLQFLFEYFSETQRNKGNFPGRFSGRQFSNSRSEMNVSTLELGDSALYLCASSNDLRSYLNGRTFNYGYTFGSGTRLTVV.

This clonotype appeared a few times. The V call is TRBV7-2, the J call TRBJ2-1; the match to TRBD2 covers 10 bases. Germline values: CDR1 SGHTA, CDR2 FQGNSA. V lost 5 bases and J lost 6; bases outside the gene matches: 7. CDR3 length: 15 residues. In DNA, the CDR3 is TGTGCCAGCAGCAAGGATGGACTAGCGGCCAATGAGCAGTTCTTC. Protein: CASSKDGLAANEQFF.

The chain is built from TRBV12-3 or TRBV12-4 and TRBJ1-2; possibly TRBD1 for D (5 bases). Trimming cost V 8 bases and J 4 bases, with 20 bases left between them. The CDR3 sequence is 15 residues long. The CDR3 loop reads CASGQPGRRTYGYTF. CDR3 sequence (DNA): TGTGCCAGCGGTCAGCCGGGACGGAGAACCTATGGCTACACCTTC.